This TCR beta chain was found in a study of blood T cell repertoires in COVID-19. Study as a whole: The origin of the acute and convalescent COVID-19 samples was the United States, Italy and Spain. T cells, B-cell-depleted T cells, or PBMCs supplied cDNA or gDNA.

CDR1 is SGHNT, CDR2 YYREEE, per germline (reference sequence). V was shortened by 0 bases and J by 7 bases, with 10 bases between the two germline ends. This CDR3 is 13 amino acids long. In the study's own analysis: From reference gene primer amplification, estimates of nucleated cell counts were derived. Assay used: immunoSEQ multiplex PCR; TCRdb lists only in-frame clones, some missing. V and J calls and clone size are as listed in that table; D and trimming were resolved from the DNA. There are about 51,000 clones in the sample; 70% to 90% occur only once, and about 4.1% lies in the top ten. The rearrangement uses TRBV5-4 and TRBJ1-2, with D possibly being TRBD1 (5 bases). The clonotype comes from an elderly man with active COVID-19. Sequenced: peripheral blood. CDR3: CASSLDQGSGYTF. CDR3 nucleotides: TGTGCCAGCAGCTTGGACCAGGGCTCTGGCTACACCTTC.